The text below deals with one T cell receptor beta chain. This clonotype was seen a few times. Its recognized antigen is unknown. Base-call qualities are not available, and no considerably larger clone is one nucleotide away. The method behind the library was RT-PCR. Sequencing took place on an Illumina HiSeq 2500. TCRdb reprocessing: public reads trimmed at Q25 with fastp, clones called with MiXCR, in-frame beta chains kept. Each CDR3 protein appears once, grouped with its most common genes and DNA. This sample comprises roughly 500,000 distinct CDR3 sequences, roughly 25% of them detected only once. The top ten clones comprise under 2.5% of the sample. This sample was taken from a study of response to subunit inactivated influenza vaccine (dated by TCRdb to the late 2010s). Notes on the research overall: The study used deep quantitative T cell receptor repertoire profiling to track responses to a trivalent subunit inactivated influenza vaccine.

What the work shows at the level of the full study, not this receptor alone: It was suggested by the authors that each seasonal influenza vaccination may recruit only a limited number of new T cells.

Including cysteine and phenylalanine, the CDR3 has 14 amino acids. Just the 42-base CDR3 DNA is kept, in frame starting at base 1. The germline V end is reduced by 5 bases and the J end by 4 bases; junction bases left unmatched: 7. Sequencing was performed on CD4+ T cells sorted from PBMCs, taken 5 days after vaccination. The chain links TRBV12-3 or TRBV12-4 with TRBJ1-2; TRBD1 lines up with 7 middle nucleotides. This TCR derives from a man in his fifties or sixties who received an inactivated influenza vaccine. Donor details come from another sample of the same person, matched by shared clones. The CDR3: CASSTNRGSYGYTF. The DNA sequence is given as TGTGCCAGCAGTACTAACAGGGGCAGCTATGGCTACACCTTC.